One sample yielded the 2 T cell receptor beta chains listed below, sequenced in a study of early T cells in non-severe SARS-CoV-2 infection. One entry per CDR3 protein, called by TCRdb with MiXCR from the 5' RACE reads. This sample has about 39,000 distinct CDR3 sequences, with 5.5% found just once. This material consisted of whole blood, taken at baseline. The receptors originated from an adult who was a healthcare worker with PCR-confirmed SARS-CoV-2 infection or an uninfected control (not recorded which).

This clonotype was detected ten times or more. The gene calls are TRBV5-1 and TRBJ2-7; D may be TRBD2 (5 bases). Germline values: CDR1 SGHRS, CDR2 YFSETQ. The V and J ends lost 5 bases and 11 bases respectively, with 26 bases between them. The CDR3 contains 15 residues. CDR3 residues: CASSNPGEPVVLEYF. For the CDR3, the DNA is TGCGCCAGCAGTAACCCCGGGGAGCCCGTCGTTCTTGAGTACTTC.

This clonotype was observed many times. The CDR3 loop is CAWSISWRGPSYNEQFF. CDR3 bases: TGTGCCTGGAGTATTTCCTGGCGGGGGCCCTCCTACAATGAGCAGTTCTTC. V is TRBV30 and J is TRBJ2-1, with TRBD2 as a possible D gene (7 bases). Germline V gene lookup returns CDR1 GTSNPN and CDR2 SVGIG (reference sequence). The length of the CDR3 is 17 residues. Trimming stripped 2 bases from V and 0 bases from J, with 17 bases between.